This TCR beta chain derives from a study of blood T cell repertoires in COVID-19 (dated by TCRdb to about 2020). Looking at the study overall: The collaborator samples originated in the United States, Italy and Spain and spanned the acute and convalescent phases of COVID-19. The prospective study material was composed of cDNA or gDNA derived from T cells, B-cell-depleted T cells, or PBMCs. Deeply sampled blood TCRbeta repertoires from subjects exposed to, actively infected with, or recovered from COVID-19 were included in the dataset. The repertoires were released in a freely available public database meant as a resource for research on the immune response to SARS-CoV-2. Samples were obtained from the ongoing ImmuneRACE study (first 160 participants) and from 1,000 to 1,500 subjects provided by 6 global collaborators. The sample metadata nearly always contained a de-identified subject ID, COVID-19 status, age in years and sex. HLA class I and class II types, where available, came from metadata supplied by the sample provider rather than from assay-based typing. What the research found in general, with its limitations: How much clinical and demographic metadata was included differed by source and by participant, and the metadata was provided uncurated.

Whole blood was collected in K2EDTA tubes by collaborating institutions according to the institutions' own protocols. Collaborator samples were shipped for TCRbeta analysis as frozen whole blood, isolated PBMCs, or DNA extracted from either sample type. V and J are truncated by 4 bases and 10 bases respectively, leaving an intervening sequence of 8 bases. Per the germline V gene, SNHLY is the CDR1 and FYNNEI is the CDR2. The CDR3, from cysteine to phenylalanine, totals 12 residues. Only CDR3 DNA remains: 36 bases, in frame from the first base. On this clone itself: Its specific antigen is unknown. No qualities accompany the bases; no much larger clone lies one base away.

TCRbeta CDR3 regions were amplified from genomic DNA by means of the immunoSEQ Assay, a bias-controlled multiplex PCR. In the source study's methods: Nucleated cell counts per sample were estimated from amplification of reference gene primers within the assay. To quantify the absolute abundance of each unique TCRbeta CDR3 rearrangement, sequence reads were collapsed and filtered. For each sample, productive Simpson clonality was calculated as the square root of Simpson's diversity index across productive rearrangements. TCRdb carries this immuneACCESS record with in-frame sequences only. Its versions omit some clonotypes, under half of them owing to an unresolved V gene in the studies checked, with the rest unexplained. The DNA gave D and trimming, while V, J and clone size come from that table. In this sample the table shows some 400,000 clones, more than 65% of which occur a single time. Roughly 1.1% of the sample is held by the ten biggest clonotypes.

Recombination joined TRBV2 with TRBJ1-6; too little of a D gene remains to name it. This sequence originates from a human donor with acute or convalescent COVID-19. The donor label of this sample is uncertain. The sequenced material came from peripheral blood. CDR3 region: CASSAAWSPLHF. Here is the DNA: TGTGCCAGCAGTGCTGCGTGGTCACCCCTCCACTTT.